Presented here are 5 T cell receptor beta chains from one specimen sequenced in a study of Graves' ophthalmopathy and Graves' hyperthyroidism (dated by TCRdb to the late 2010s). Sequencing was performed on an Illumina HiSeq 2000. TCR beta CDR3 regions were amplified from RNA transcripts for repertoire sequencing. HTBI primers and the Qiagen OneStep RT-PCR kit were used in a first-round RT-PCR, which was followed by a second-round multiplex PCR, size selection and purification. TCRdb reworked the public reads: Q25 trimming with fastp, MiXCR clone assembly, productive beta chains retained. Identical CDR3 protein sequences are pooled into one entry, listed with their most common genes and DNA. Present in this sample are nearly 400,000 distinct CDR3 sequences, about 17% of which were seen just once. The ten largest clones represent roughly 1.4% of the sample. Sequenced sample: peripheral blood. These receptors all stem from a woman aged 18-30 years with Graves' ophthalmopathy. Donor details come from another sample of the same person, matched by shared clones.

This clonotype was recorded many times. This chain uses TRBV15 with TRBJ2-7, with no clear D. V gave up 3 bases and J gave up 4 bases, with 7 bases separating them. The germline CDR1 and CDR2 sequences are LNHNV and YYDKDF (reference sequence). This CDR3 spans 12 amino acids. CDR3 sequence: CATSRDHYEQYF. CDR3 sequence (DNA): TGTGCCACCAGCAGGGATCATTACGAGCAGTACTTC. Supplemented by reference TRBV15 and TRBJ2-7, the full variable domain reads DAMVIQNPRYQVTQFGKPVTLSCSQTLNHNVMYWYQQKSSQAPKLLFHYYDKDFNNEADTPDNFQSRRPNTSFCFLDIRSPGLGDTAMYLCATSRDHYEQYFGPGTRLTVT.

This clonotype was seen many times. The chain uses TRBV4-2 and TRBJ2-7; 7 nucleotides line up with TRBD1. J gave up 1 base and V 2 bases, and 11 bases lay outside the gene matches. The CDR3 runs to 17 residues. Per germline, CDR1 LGHNA and CDR2 YNFKEQ. CDR3 nucleotides: TGTGCCAGCAGCCAATCTAGAGGGACAGCCAATTCCTACGAGCAGTACTTC. Translated, it gives CASSQSRGTANSYEQYF.

Ten or more counts support this clonotype. The chain carries TRBV30 and TRBJ2-5; perhaps TRBD2 as D (5 bases). The germline CDR1 and CDR2 sequences are GTSNPN and SVGIG (reference sequence). Between the trimmed V and J ends, which lost 8 bases and 4 bases, there was a span of 14 bases. CDR3 length: 12 amino acids. The CDR3 DNA reads TGTGCCCGGAACGGGGTAATAGAGACCCAGTACTTC. This codes for CARNGVIETQYF.

The chain uses TRBV18 and TRBJ1-1; 9 nucleotides match TRBD1. V lost 5 bases and J lost 0; bases outside the gene matches: 10. CDR3 length: 17 amino acids. Looked up from germline, CDR1 is KGHSH and CDR2 is LQKENI. CDR3 bases: TGTGCCAGCTCAACGGCCAACAGGGGGCAGATGAACACTGAAGCTTTCTTT. Translating gives CASSTANRGQMNTEAFF.

This clonotype was seen repeatedly, ten times or more. The chain recombines TRBV25-1 with TRBJ1-5, with D hard to call. Per germline, CDR1 MGHDK and CDR2 SYGVNS. The CDR3 contains 15 residues. Between the trimmed V and J ends, which lost 2 bases and 0 bases, there was a span of 8 bases. Here the CDR3 reads CASSENSYSNQPQHF. The CDR3 nucleotides are TGTGCCAGCAGTGAAAACTCCTATAGCAATCAGCCCCAGCATTTT.